The clone carrying this T cell receptor beta chain was seen a single time. No antigen is known for it. Data came from immunoSEQ multiplex PCR; TCRdb stores just in-frame clones and leaves some out. The repertoire consists of 100,000 to 150,000 clones, with about nine tenths occurring once and the leading ten covering around 7.2%. The CDR3 contains 11 residues. Germline CDR1 reads KGHDR; CDR2 reads SFDVKD. The V gene lost 9 bases and the J gene lost 8 bases, with 12 bases spanning the gap. The data were obtained in a study of T cell responses to AZD1222 COVID-19 vaccine. General observations from the study: Two AZD1222 administrations were followed by greater Spike-specific TCR breadth and depth.

The specimen was peripheral blood, collected on day 0 of AZD1222 vaccination. The clonotype was recovered from an adult in good health. This rearrangement joins TRBV24-1 to TRBJ1-1, with a weak D call TRBD1 (6 bases). CDR3 in amino acids: CATRTASEAFF. The CDR3 bases are TGTGCCACCCGGACAGCTTCGGAAGCTTTCTTT.